Shown below are 5 T cell receptor beta chains from a single sample sequenced in a study of liver allograft versus peripheral blood T cells. Study details: Within transplanted livers, the T cell receptor repertoires were examined and compared against the repertoires present in the peripheral blood of liver transplant recipients.

TCRdb analysed the reads with MiXCR anew, one entry per CDR3 protein. The data hold about 4,000 distinct CDR3 sequences, with roughly 14% observed a single time. The receptors here all came from a human patient who had a liver transplant. Some T cells may have originated in the graft donor.

This clonotype appeared many times. The V gene is TRBV30, the J gene TRBJ2-7, with 8 bases identical to TRBD1. Germline lookup yields CDR1 GTSNPN and CDR2 SVGIG (reference sequence). The CDR3 covers 12 residues. Trimming cost V 4 bases and J 6 bases; bases outside gene matches: 5. CDR3 DNA: TGTGCCTGGAAGGACAGGGTGGGCGAGCAGTACTTC. Translation: CAWKDRVGEQYF.

This clonotype is categorized as large. The chain is built from TRBV10-3 and TRBJ1-6; TRBD1 might be the D (5 bases). Germline V CDR1 and CDR2: ENHRY, SYGVKD. The CDR3 runs 14 residues. Trimming stripped 1 base from V and 10 bases from J, with 11 bases between. CDR3 loop: CAISELRDGSPLHF. CDR3 sequence (DNA): TGTGCCATCAGTGAGTTGAGGGACGGCTCACCCCTCCACTTT.

In its sample, this clonotype ranks as medium-sized. The rearrangement uses TRBV12-3 or TRBV12-4 and TRBJ1-5, with D possibly TRBD1 on 5 matching bases. The CDR3 sequence is 16 residues long. The V end lost 3 bases, the J end lost 1 base, and 13 bases lay between the germline ends. The CDR3 here is CASSFSTRGSNQPQHF. For the CDR3, the DNA is TGTGCCAGCAGTTTCTCCACCCGGGGCAGCAATCAGCCCCAGCATTTT.

This clonotype is termed large. This chain uses TRBV19 with TRBJ1-2; 9 bases map to TRBD1. The V and J ends lost 5 bases and 8 bases, in that order; junction bases with no gene match: 9. The CDR3 length is 14 residues. Germline V gene lookup returns CDR1 LNHDA and CDR2 SQIVND (reference sequence). The CDR3: CASSGQGYYFGYTF. The CDR3 nucleotides read TGTGCCAGTAGTGGACAGGGGTACTATTTCGGCTACACCTTC.

To note about this clonotype: This may be a read error, as it is one base from a much larger clone. This rearrangement joins TRBV28 to TRBJ1-5, with 7 positions matching TRBD1. The germline V gene encodes CDR1 MDHEN and CDR2 SYDVKM. The length of the CDR3 is 16 residues. The CDR3 sequence is CAIEGAGSLGNQHQHF. In nucleotides, the CDR3 is TGTGCCATCGAGGGGGCTGGTAGCCTCGGCAATCAGCACCAGCATTTT.